Listed here are 32 T cell receptor beta chains from one sample, sequenced in a study of cytomegalovirus exposure and HLA in healthy donors. Primers for the PCR totalled 60 Vbeta and 13 Jbeta. Method: immunoSEQ multiplex PCR; TCRdb's copy keeps in-frame clones and lacks some. The profile shows 210,000 or so clones, about three quarters of them singletons. The sequencing input was PBMCs. Receptor source: a woman in her thirties in good health and CMV-seropositive.

This clone was counted a few times. The rearrangement joins TRBV28 to TRBJ2-6; D not certain. The CDR3 contains 17 residues. Germline V gene lookup returns CDR1 MDHEN and CDR2 SYDVKM. V was shortened by 5 bases and J by 0 bases, with 14 bases between the two germline ends. CDR3 sequence reads: CASSPFGSRSGANVLTF. CDR3 bases: TGTGCCAGCAGTCCCTTTGGTAGCCGCTCTGGGGCCAACGTCCTGACTTTC.

This chain joins TRBV19 and TRBJ1-1; a weak D match, TRBD1 (5 bases). The V gene lost 5 bases and the J gene lost 4 bases, with 17 bases spanning the gap. This CDR3 has 15 amino acids. CDR1 is LNHDA, CDR2 SQIVND, per germline (reference sequence). This CDR3 is CASSVTGRWGTEAFF. The DNA for the CDR3 is TGTGCCAGTAGTGTAACAGGACGGTGGGGCACTGAAGCTTTCTTT.

This chain's CDR3 is CASSEALLRNEQFF. CDR3 sequence (DNA): TGTGCCAGCAGTGAAGCGCTTCTGCGGAATGAGCAGTTCTTC. The chain joins TRBV2 to TRBJ2-1; unclear D gene. Germline values: CDR1 SNHLY, CDR2 FYNNEI. CDR3 length: 14 amino acids. The ends were cut back, 0 bases at V and 7 bases at J, with 10 bases in the middle.

The chain recombines TRBV20-1 with TRBJ2-7; unclear D gene. Trimming stripped 4 bases from V and 6 bases from J, with 10 bases between. From germline, CDR1 is DFQATT and CDR2 SNEGSKA (reference sequence). The CDR3 is made up of 11 amino acids. The CDR3 DNA follows: TGCAGTGCTACCGTCGCGGCCGAGCAGTACTTC. This translates into CSATVAAEQYF.

This chain links TRBV7-9 with TRBJ2-7; tentatively, D is TRBD2 (7 bases). In germline, CDR1 is SEHNR, CDR2 FQNEAQ (reference sequence). Trimming shortened V by 1 base and J by 2 bases, and 9 bases separated the two germline ends. The CDR3 totals 14 residues. CDR3 bases: TGTGCCAGCAGCTTAGACGGGGGGCCCTACGAGCAGTACTTC. Translation: CASSLDGGPYEQYF.

CDR3 sequence reads: CASSYSAGVYEQYF. In nucleotides, the CDR3 is TGTGCCAGCAGTTACTCGGCAGGTGTGTACGAGCAGTACTTC. The chain uses TRBV6-5 and TRBJ2-7; no clear D gene. The CDR3 runs 14 residues. Between the trimmed V and J ends, which lost 0 bases and 4 bases, there was a span of 10 bases. Germline lookup yields CDR1 MNHEY and CDR2 SVGAGI.

This rearrangement joins TRBV4-1 to TRBJ2-5, with 8 positions matching TRBD1. The last part of the DNA fits TRBJ2-7 better; the J call may be wrong. Per the germline V gene, CDR1 is MGHRA and CDR2 is YSYEKL. CDR3 length equals 15 residues. CDR3 sequence reads: CASSHPGQGGYEQYF. CDR3 in DNA: TGCGCCAGCAGCCATCCTGGACAGGGAGGTTACGAGCAGTACTTC.

V usage is TRBV28 and J usage is TRBJ1-5; 10 bases fit TRBD1. This CDR3 region has 15 residues. Germline-derived CDR1 and CDR2 are MDHEN and SYDVKM. The trim removed 5 bases at V and 5 bases at J, leaving 6 bases unmatched. The CDR3 here is CASSRTGGGDQPQHF. CDR3 nucleotide sequence: TGTGCCAGCAGTCGGACAGGGGGTGGAGATCAGCCCCAGCATTTT.

This clone was seen just once. The genes are TRBV6-4 and TRBJ2-1; 8 bases match TRBD2. Germline trimming cut 8 bases from V and 8 bases from J; bases unmatched to any gene: 14. CDR3 length: 15 amino acids. Germline V gene sequence: CDR1 MRHNA, CDR2 SNTAGT. CDR3: CASRLLAGGRDEQFF. The CDR3, as DNA: TGTGCCAGCCGACTTCTAGCGGGTGGAAGGGATGAGCAGTTCTTC.

This chain connects TRBV28 to TRBJ1-1; 8 nucleotides match TRBD1. Germline V gives CDR1 MDHEN, CDR2 SYDVKM. This CDR3 has 14 amino acids. V gave up 2 bases and J gave up 7 bases; unmatched junction bases: 6. The CDR3 region has the DNA TGTGCCAGCAGTTTACTCGGACAGGGAGGTGAAGCTTTCTTT. Its protein product is CASSLLGQGGEAFF.

This rearrangement joins TRBV2 to TRBJ1-1, with no clear D. Germline V CDR1 and CDR2: SNHLY, FYNNEI. Deletions cut 4 bases from V and 5 bases from J, with 11 bases between. This CDR3 comprises 13 residues. The CDR3 loop reads CASSGFSVTEAFF. The CDR3 DNA reads TGTGCCAGCAGTGGTTTCAGTGTGACTGAAGCTTTCTTT.

The CDR3 nucleotides are TGCAGCGTTGAAGGGGCCGGGGACACTACTAACTATGGCTACACCTTC. Its translation: CSVEGAGDTTNYGYTF. This sequence joins TRBV29-1 and TRBJ1-2; D possibly corresponds to TRBD1 (6 bases). The V gene's germline CDR1 is SQVTM and CDR2 ANQGSEA. This CDR3 comprises 16 residues. V lost 1 base to trimming and J lost 0 bases, with 15 bases between them.

This clone came up a few times. The chain joins TRBV6-5 to TRBJ1-5; no definite D call. V gave up 2 bases and J gave up 6 bases, with 11 bases separating them. Germline assignment: CDR1 MNHEY and CDR2 SVGAGI. The length of the CDR3 is 14 residues. DNA for the CDR3: TGTGCCAGCAGTTACCGGCGAGGTGCTCAGCCCCAGCATTTT. It specifies CASSYRRGAQPQHF.

The rearrangement links TRBV21-1 to TRBJ2-7; the table's D call of TRBD2 was not tested on the DNA. TRBV21-1 is a pseudogene locus. The CDR3 has 16 residues. The CDR3 sequence: CASSHRLGLAGDEQYF. The CDR3 coding sequence is TGTGCCAGCAGCCATCGATTGGGACTAGCGGGGGACGAGCAGTACTTC.

This clone has more than one count but fewer than ten. This chain uses TRBV19 with TRBJ2-1; possible D gene TRBD2, 5 bases. Trimming pared 11 bases from V and 12 bases from J, leaving 17 bases between. The germline CDR1 and CDR2 sequences are LNHDA and SQIVND (reference sequence). CDR3 length: 11 residues. This CDR3 reads CARLHGGVQFF. The CDR3 DNA reads as TGTGCCCGCTTACACGGAGGTGTGCAGTTCTTC.

V and J are TRBV29-1 and TRBJ1-3; D ambiguous. Between the trimmed V and J ends, which lost 6 bases and 2 bases, there was a span of 14 bases. Germline CDR1 is SQVTM and CDR2 is ANQGSEA. This CDR3 is built from 14 residues. This CDR3 is CSVVNSLTGNTIYF. The CDR3 DNA sequence: TGCAGCGTGGTAAATAGTTTAACTGGAAACACCATATATTTT.

The chain carries TRBV2 and TRBJ2-4; D is ambiguous. The V gene lost 4 bases and the J gene lost 5 bases, with 15 bases spanning the gap. Germline CDR1 SNHLY, CDR2 FYNNEI. The CDR3 runs 15 residues. CDR3 amino acids: CASSGSARIENIQYF. CDR3 DNA: TGTGCCAGCAGTGGTTCCGCCAGGATCGAAAACATTCAGTACTTC.

This chain connects TRBV18 to TRBJ1-1; D remains ambiguous. Germline V gene sequence: CDR1 KGHSH, CDR2 LQKENI. Between the trimmed V and J ends, which lost 2 bases and 7 bases, there was a span of 11 bases. This CDR3 comprises 13 residues. The CDR3 loop is CASSPSGSHEAFF. The CDR3 region has the DNA TGTGCCAGCTCACCAAGCGGCAGCCATGAAGCTTTCTTT.

This rearrangement joins TRBV29-1 to TRBJ2-7, with TRBD2 identical over 9 bases. Looked up from germline, CDR1 is SQVTM and CDR2 is ANQGSEA. This CDR3 region has 15 residues. V dropped 3 bases and J dropped 2; count of bases not matched to a gene: 8. The CDR3 protein is CSVEVAGDYTYEQYF. CDR3 bases: TGCAGCGTTGAGGTAGCGGGGGACTATACCTACGAGCAGTACTTC.

The chain has TRBV9 and TRBJ2-3; TRBD2 might be the D (7 bases). Germline V gives CDR1 SGDLS, CDR2 YYNGEE. CDR3 length: 16 residues. V shed 4 bases and J shed 5 bases, with 20 bases lying between them. CDR3 amino acids: CASSPGWGGRGDTQYF. CDR3 nucleotide sequence: TGTGCCAGCAGCCCCGGGTGGGGGGGGCGAGGAGATACGCAGTATTTT.

This chain uses TRBV11-2 with TRBJ2-3, with 7 bases identical to TRBD1. V shed 5 bases and J 1 base; nucleotides not matched to a gene: 9. The germline V gene encodes CDR1 SGHAT and CDR2 FQNNGV. The CDR3 contains 16 residues. The CDR3 sequence is CASSPRQGLGTDTQYF. CDR3 DNA sequence: TGTGCCAGCAGCCCCCGACAGGGATTGGGCACAGATACGCAGTATTTT.

This clone appeared a single time. V usage is TRBV7-8 and J usage is TRBJ1-2; D perhaps matches TRBD1 (5 bases). V gave up 5 bases and J gave up 8 bases, with 15 bases separating them. In germline, CDR1 is SGHVS, CDR2 FQNEAQ. The CDR3 totals 13 residues. CDR3 sequence reads: CASSAQGSGGYTF. CDR3 DNA: TGTGCCAGCAGCGCCCAGGGCTCCGGAGGCTACACCTTC.

Note on this clone: A junction end diverges from the germline sequence, so it may reflect a read error. The chain employs TRBV6-1 and TRBJ2-2, with a possible D match to TRBD2 (6 bases). Germline values: CDR1 MNHNS, CDR2 SASEGT. The CDR3 is made up of 13 amino acids. The CDR3 loop reads CASSEAIAGGLFF. DNA for the CDR3: TGTGCCAGCAGTGAAGCGATAGCCGGGGGGCTGTTTTTT.

The V and J genes are TRBV4-2 and TRBJ2-7; 12 nucleotides line up with TRBD1. Germline-derived CDR1 and CDR2 are LGHNA and YNFKEQ. The CDR3 contains 15 residues. After removal of 5 bases from V and 5 bases from J, the junction contained 7 bases not matched to a gene. In nucleotides, the CDR3 is TGTGCCAGCAGCTCGGGACAGGGGGCGCAAAACGAGCAGTACTTC. This gives the protein CASSSGQGAQNEQYF.

The rearrangement links TRBV5-3 to TRBJ2-7; no definite D call. TRBV5-3 is noted as an ORF with a role that remains uncertain. With 8 bases removed from V and 2 bases from J, the gap between germline ends came to 20 bases. This CDR3 comprises 15 residues. CDR3 sequence reads: CASQTPGSSTYEQYF. In DNA, the CDR3 is TGTGCCAGCCAGACGCCAGGCAGCTCAACCTACGAGCAGTACTTC.

This chain links TRBV4-2 with TRBJ2-1, with 10 bases matching TRBD1. V shed 4 bases, J shed 8 bases, and the junction held 11 bases outside the gene matches. The CDR3 loop spans 16 amino acids. In germline, CDR1 is LGHNA, CDR2 YNFKEQ. The CDR3 here is CASSLSGTGEYDEQFF. DNA of the CDR3: TGTGCCAGCAGCCTCTCCGGGACAGGGGAGTACGATGAGCAGTTCTTC.

This clone was seen more than once but under ten times. The chain has TRBV7-3 and TRBJ1-1; D perhaps matches TRBD1 (6 bases). V was cut by 5 bases and J by 4 bases, with 14 bases left in between. CDR1 and CDR2 from the germline V gene are SGHTA and FQGTGA. This CDR3 is built from 14 residues. The CDR3 DNA reads TGTGCCAGCAGCCCTACAGGGCGCGGCACTGAAGCTTTCTTT. Its protein product is CASSPTGRGTEAFF.

The V gene is TRBV5-1, the J gene TRBJ1-1; unclear D gene. The V end was cut by 0 bases, the J end by 4 bases, with 10 bases between. This CDR3 is 14 amino acids long. Germline V gene sequence: CDR1 SGHRS, CDR2 YFSETQ. CDR3 loop: CASSLEGVVTEAFF. In nucleotides, the CDR3 is TGCGCCAGCAGCTTGGAGGGAGTAGTCACTGAAGCTTTCTTT. Filled out from reference TRBV5-1 and TRBJ1-1, the complete variable domain reads KAGVTQTPRYLIKTRGQQVTLSCSPISGHRSVSWYQQTPGQGLQFLFEYFSETQRNKGNFPGRFSGRQFSNSRSEMNVSTLELGDSALYLCASSLEGVVTEAFFGQGTRLTVV.

The J gene is TRBJ2-7, the V gene TRBV7-9; D remains ambiguous. Per the germline V gene, CDR1 is SEHNR and CDR2 is FQNEAQ (reference sequence). Trimming left V 5 bases short and J 4 bases short, with 15 bases between. CDR3 size: 14 residues. CDR3 nucleotides: TGTGCCAGCAGCCCAGCCCCGCCCGGGTACGAGCAGTACTTC. This codes for CASSPAPPGYEQYF.

The genes are TRBV4-1 and TRBJ1-2; D is possibly TRBD1 (6 bases). The CDR3 spans 14 residues. Germline CDR1 MGHRA, CDR2 YSYEKL. The V end lost 0 bases, the J end lost 4 bases, and 9 bases lay between the germline ends. CDR3 nucleotide sequence: TGCGCCAGCAGCCAAGATGGGGGCTTCTATGGCTACACCTTC. Translated: CASSQDGGFYGYTF.

CDR3 amino acids: CAWDRDYEQYF. DNA for the CDR3: TGTGCCTGGGACAGGGACTACGAGCAGTACTTC. V gene TRBV30 combines with J gene TRBJ2-7; 7 bases are a match to TRBD1. Germline V gene lookup returns CDR1 GTSNPN and CDR2 SVGIG (reference sequence). Unmatched junction bases numbered 1, after V lost 5 bases and J lost 3 bases. The CDR3 consists of 11 residues. Based on the CDR3 plus reference TRBV30 and TRBJ2-7, the full variable domain is SQTIHQWPATLVQPVGSPLSLECTVEGTSNPNLYWYRQAAGRGLQLLFYSVGIGQISSEVPQNLSASRPQDRQFILSSKKLLLSDSGFYLCAWDRDYEQYFGPGTRLTVT.

The chain recombines TRBV28 with TRBJ1-2, with TRBD1 matching 8 bases. Germline-derived CDR1 and CDR2 are MDHEN and SYDVKM. CDR3 length: 16 residues. V was pared by 1 base and J by 8 bases, with 12 bases of the junction left unmatched. CDR3 sequence (DNA): TGTGCCAGCAGTTTATTGAGCAGGACAGGGTCAGGGGGCTACACCTTC. It codes for CASSLLSRTGSGGYTF.